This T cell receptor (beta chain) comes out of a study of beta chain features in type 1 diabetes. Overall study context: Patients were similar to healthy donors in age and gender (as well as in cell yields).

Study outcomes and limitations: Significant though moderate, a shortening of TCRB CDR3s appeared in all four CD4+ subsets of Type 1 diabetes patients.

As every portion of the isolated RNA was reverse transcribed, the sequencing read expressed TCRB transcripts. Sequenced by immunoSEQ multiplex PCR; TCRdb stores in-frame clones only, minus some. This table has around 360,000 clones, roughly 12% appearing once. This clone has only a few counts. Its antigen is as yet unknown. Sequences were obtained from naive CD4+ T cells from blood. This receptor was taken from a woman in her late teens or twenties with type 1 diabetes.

The CDR3 here is CASSLDRLAGHNEQFF. The CDR3 nucleotides are TGCGCCAGCAGCTTGGACCGACTAGCGGGTCACAATGAGCAGTTCTTC. The V call is TRBV5-1, the J call TRBJ2-1; 10 bases align to TRBD2. CDR1 and CDR2 from the germline V gene are SGHRS and YFSETQ. After removal of 0 bases from V and 5 bases from J, the junction contained 5 bases not matched to a gene. This CDR3 has 16 residues. Based on the CDR3 plus reference TRBV5-1 and TRBJ2-1, the full variable domain is KAGVTQTPRYLIKTRGQQVTLSCSPISGHRSVSWYQQTPGQGLQFLFEYFSETQRNKGNFPGRFSGRQFSNSRSEMNVSTLELGDSALYLCASSLDRLAGHNEQFFGPGTRLTVL.